The 18 T cell receptor beta chains below were found in one sample sequenced in a study of cytomegalovirus exposure and HLA in healthy donors (dated by TCRdb to about 2017). Preparation of the library involved the immunoSEQ multiplex PCR assay. A mixture of 60 forward primers for TCR Vbeta segments and 13 reverse primers for TCR Jbeta segments was used in the multiplex PCR. The table was pulled from immuneACCESS by TCRdb, which kept in-frame rearrangements only. Such tables lose some clones; where checked, under half of the loss comes from unresolved V genes, and the rest has no known cause. Within this sample are about 160,000 clones, with around 83% of them counted one time only. Of the sample, more than 7% is held by the ten largest clones. The sequencing sample was made of PBMCs. These receptors were collected from a male donor in good health and CMV-seropositive.

CDR3 in DNA: TGTGCCAGCAGCTTGGGCACTTATGGCTACACCTTC. Encoded protein: CASSLGTYGYTF. The rearrangement uses TRBV5-6 and TRBJ1-2, with D uncertain. V was cut by 0 bases and J by 5 bases, with 5 bases left in between. The germline CDR1 and CDR2 sequences are SGHDT and YYEEEE. The CDR3 loop spans 12 amino acids.

The chain combines TRBV6-5 with TRBJ1-1, with D hard to call. CDR1 is MNHEY and CDR2 is SVGAGI in the germline V gene. This CDR3 region has 13 residues. V was shortened by 6 bases and J by 1 base, with 9 bases between the two germline ends. CDR3 loop: CASSEYRNTEAFF. CDR3 DNA: TGTGCCAGCAGCGAATACAGGAACACTGAAGCTTTCTTT.

V usage is TRBV28 and J usage is TRBJ1-2; tentatively, D is TRBD1 (5 bases). This CDR3 comprises 16 residues. V dropped 8 bases and J dropped 8 bases, with 27 bases sitting between them. CDR1 is MDHEN and CDR2 is SYDVKM in the germline V gene. CDR3 protein: CASVTMEGRNRKGYTF. In DNA, the CDR3 is TGTGCCAGCGTCACGATGGAGGGGCGGAATCGGAAAGGCTACACCTTC.

The chain is built from TRBV7-9 and TRBJ1-5; the match to TRBD1 covers 7 bases. The germline V gene encodes CDR1 SEHNR and CDR2 FQNEAQ (reference sequence). The junction had 9 bases not matched to a gene; V was cut back by 5 bases and J by 2 bases. The CDR3 has 16 amino acids. The CDR3 reads CASSLGQRIGNQPQHF. CDR3 DNA sequence: TGTGCCAGCAGCCTGGGACAGAGGATTGGCAATCAGCCCCAGCATTTT.

The rearrangement uses TRBV9 and TRBJ2-5; TRBD2 is a possible D gene (7 bases). Trimming cost V 0 bases and J 5 bases, with 14 bases left between them. This CDR3 has 15 amino acids. CDR1 and CDR2 (germline): SGDLS, YYNGEE. CDR3: CASSVEAGAGETQYF. The CDR3 region has the DNA TGTGCCAGCAGCGTAGAGGCGGGGGCCGGGGAGACCCAGTACTTC.

In this sample, this clone turned up once. J is TRBJ2-7 and V is TRBV5-1, with D possibly matching TRBD1 (6 bases). Germline values: CDR1 SGHRS, CDR2 YFSETQ. V lost 4 bases, J lost 0 bases, and 17 bases lay in between. This CDR3 has 16 residues. The CDR3: CASSRHQGSGSYEQYF. CDR3 nucleotides: TGCGCCAGCAGCCGACACCAGGGGTCGGGCTCCTACGAGCAGTACTTC. The full variable domain, with the rest looked up from reference TRBV5-1 and TRBJ2-7, is KAGVTQTPRYLIKTRGQQVTLSCSPISGHRSVSWYQQTPGQGLQFLFEYFSETQRNKGNFPGRFSGRQFSNSRSEMNVSTLELGDSALYLCASSRHQGSGSYEQYFGPGTRLTVT.

The rearrangement uses TRBV7-2 and TRBJ1-4, with 8 bases fitting TRBD1. The V and J ends lost 5 bases and 10 bases, in that order; junction bases with no gene match: 15. The germline V gene has CDR1 SGHTA and CDR2 FQGNSA. The CDR3 consists of 16 residues. Here the CDR3 DNA reads TGTGCCAGCAGCCCGGACAGGGTCACGCCGGATGGAAAACTGTTTTTT. The encoded protein is CASSPDRVTPDGKLFF.

This rearrangement joins TRBV6-1 to TRBJ2-3, with unresolved D. This CDR3 contains 16 residues. Germline-derived CDR1 and CDR2 are MNHNS and SASEGT. Trimming took off 2 bases at V and 1 base at J, with 13 bases between the two ends. The DNA of the CDR3 is TGTGCCAGCAGTGAATATTCGTTGAGTGGCACAGATACGCAGTATTTT. It yields the protein CASSEYSLSGTDTQYF.

The rearrangement uses TRBV18 and TRBJ1-1; no reliable D call. Germline lookup yields CDR1 KGHSH and CDR2 LQKENI. V lost 6 bases, J lost 4 bases, and 9 bases lay in between. The CDR3 is made up of 12 amino acids. CDR3 region: CASSGDGTEAFF. The CDR3 region has the DNA TGTGCCAGCTCGGGAGACGGCACTGAAGCTTTCTTT.

The chain recombines TRBV5-1 with TRBJ1-1, with a weak D call TRBD1 (6 bases). V shed 0 bases and J shed 0 bases, with 12 bases lying between them. This CDR3 region has 16 residues. Per germline, CDR1 SGHRS and CDR2 YFSETQ. The CDR3 here is CASSLDTGLMNTEAFF. In nucleotides, the CDR3 is TGCGCCAGCAGCTTGGATACAGGGCTCATGAACACTGAAGCTTTCTTT.

J is TRBJ2-3 and V is TRBV19, with 11 bases fitting TRBD1. Germline lookup yields CDR1 LNHDA and CDR2 SQIVND (reference sequence). The CDR3 length is 17 residues. The J segment lost 3 bases and the V segment lost 6 bases, leaving 11 bases of the junction unmatched. The chain's CDR3 is CASRGFRTGGKTDTQYF. In DNA form, the CDR3 reads TGTGCCAGTAGAGGATTTAGGACAGGGGGCAAGACAGATACGCAGTATTTT.

CDR3 in DNA: TGTGCCAGCAGTTTGAGCGGGTGGGGCAATGAGCAGTTCTTC. Translated, it gives CASSLSGWGNEQFF. The V call is TRBV27, the J call TRBJ2-1; D possibly corresponds to TRBD2 (6 bases). The CDR3 is 14 residues long. Trimming took off 3 bases at V and 6 bases at J, with 12 bases between the two ends. Germline lookup yields CDR1 MNHEY and CDR2 SMNVEV (reference sequence).

The CDR3 region is CASTSPSEVEEAFF. The CDR3 DNA reads as TGTGCCAGCACCAGCCCCTCAGAGGTCGAGGAAGCTTTCTTT. This sequence joins TRBV28 and TRBJ1-1; D is ambiguous. Looked up from germline, CDR1 is MDHEN and CDR2 is SYDVKM. This CDR3 is 14 amino acids long. V was clipped by 7 bases and J by 8 bases, with 20 bases between them.

V is TRBV2 and J is TRBJ1-2; 10 nucleotides agree with TRBD1. Germline loops: CDR1 SNHLY, CDR2 FYNNEI. The CDR3 consists of 16 residues. The V gene end was trimmed by 8 bases and the J gene end by 1 base; junction bases not matched to a gene: 10. The DNA for the CDR3 is TGTGCCAGCGGCCCGGGACAGGGGAGATATAACTATGGCTACACCTTC. Its translation: CASGPGQGRYNYGYTF. Full variable domain (rest looked up from reference TRBV2 and TRBJ1-2): EPEVTQTPSHQVTQMGQEVILRCVPISNHLYFYWYRQILGQKVEFLVSFYNNEISEKSEIFDDQFSVERPDGSNFTLKIRSTKLEDSAMYFCASGPGQGRYNYGYTFGSGTRLTVV.

The sample holds a few counts of this clone. The chain uses TRBV7-9 and TRBJ1-2; the match to TRBD1 covers 10 bases. CDR3 size: 16 residues. V gave up 6 bases and J gave up 0 bases; unmatched junction bases: 7. Germline CDR1 reads SEHNR; CDR2 reads FQNEAQ (reference sequence). The chain's CDR3 is CASRMGQGLPNYGYTF. The CDR3 region has the DNA TGTGCCAGCAGGATGGGACAGGGGCTGCCTAACTATGGCTACACCTTC.

V usage is TRBV18 and J usage is TRBJ1-2; D gene unclear. Trimming left V 2 bases short and J 2 bases short, with 9 bases between. The germline CDR1 and CDR2 sequences are KGHSH and LQKENI. The CDR3 length is 14 residues. For the CDR3, the DNA is TGTGCCAGCTCACCATACTCAGCGAACTATGGCTACACCTTC. Its translation is CASSPYSANYGYTF.

V gene TRBV9 combines with J gene TRBJ1-2; 10 nucleotides match TRBD1. This CDR3 has 13 residues. V dropped 2 bases and J dropped 7; count of bases not matched to a gene: 2. CDR1 and CDR2 from the germline V gene are SGDLS and YYNGEE. DNA of the CDR3: TGTGCCAGCAGCGTGGACAGGGGGACTGGCTACACCTTC. This sequence encodes CASSVDRGTGYTF.

The chain links TRBV14 to TRBJ2-3; no firm D call. Looked up from germline, CDR1 is SGHDN and CDR2 is FVKESK. V shed 5 bases and J shed 1 base, with 13 bases lying between them. This CDR3 has 15 residues. In nucleotides, the CDR3 is TGTGCCAGCAGCTTCGACTCTGCACGCACAGATACGCAGTATTTT. It is translated as CASSFDSARTDTQYF. Combining the CDR3 with reference TRBV14 and TRBJ2-3 gives the whole variable domain EAGVTQFPSHSVIEKGQTVTLRCDPISGHDNLYWYRRVMGKEIKFLLHFVKESKQDESGMPNNRFLAERTGGTYSTLKVQPAELEDSGVYFCASSFDSARTDTQYFGPGTRLTVL.